This T cell receptor (beta chain) comes out of a study of a mutant IDH1 vaccine in newly diagnosed glioma. Points on this clone: Its antigen is still unknown.

Noted time point: week 47, end of study. Topical imiquimod accompanied each vaccine dose, which consisted of 300 ug of mutant IDH1 20-mer peptide. There were new WHO grade 3 or 4 astrocytomas in the donors, and these were IDH1-mutant and ATRX-lost. General study points: Apparently, pseudoprogression bore no relation to changes among the top peripheral T cell clonotypes.

Libraries were prepared by immunoSEQ multiplex PCR; TCRdb keeps only in-frame clonotypes and omits some of them. The data contain 50,000 to 70,000 clones, roughly 87% of them singletons. This CDR3 has 12 amino acids. Germline CDR1 SGHNT, CDR2 YENEEA. Trimming pared 0 bases from V and 11 bases from J, leaving 10 bases between. This TCR was recovered from a woman between 50 and 59 years old with glioma. This chain uses TRBV11-3 with TRBJ1-1, with no clear D. The input for sequencing was PBMCs, taken from a glioma patient whose treatment included an IDH1 peptide vaccine. CDR3 loop: CASSLDPSLAFF. CDR3 nucleotides: TGTGCCAGCAGCTTAGATCCTTCTCTGGCTTTCTTT.